The source of this T cell receptor (beta chain) is a study of blood T cell repertoires in COVID-19. The CDR3 is made up of 11 amino acids. Germline V gene sequence: CDR1 KGHDR, CDR2 SFDVKD. V was clipped by 6 bases and J by 3 bases, with 5 bases between them. In the case of this clone: The same CDR3 arises from other DNA sequences in this sample as well.

Original processing notes: Amplification with reference gene primers provided the estimates of nucleated cell counts. Repertoires were generated with immunoSEQ multiplex PCR, while TCRdb's copy carries only in-frame clones and drops some. V and J calls and clone size come straight from that table; D and trimming were deduced from the DNA. The sample has around 150,000 clones, approximately 80% seen once. The sequence was obtained from a man between 70 and 80 years old who had been exposed to COVID-19. The rearrangement uses TRBV24-1 and TRBJ2-7; maybe TRBD2 (5 bases). Sample: PBMCs or T cells enriched from blood (not recorded which). The CDR3 protein is CATSRGYEQYF. The CDR3 DNA follows: TGTGCCACCAGTCGGGGCTACGAGCAGTACTTC.